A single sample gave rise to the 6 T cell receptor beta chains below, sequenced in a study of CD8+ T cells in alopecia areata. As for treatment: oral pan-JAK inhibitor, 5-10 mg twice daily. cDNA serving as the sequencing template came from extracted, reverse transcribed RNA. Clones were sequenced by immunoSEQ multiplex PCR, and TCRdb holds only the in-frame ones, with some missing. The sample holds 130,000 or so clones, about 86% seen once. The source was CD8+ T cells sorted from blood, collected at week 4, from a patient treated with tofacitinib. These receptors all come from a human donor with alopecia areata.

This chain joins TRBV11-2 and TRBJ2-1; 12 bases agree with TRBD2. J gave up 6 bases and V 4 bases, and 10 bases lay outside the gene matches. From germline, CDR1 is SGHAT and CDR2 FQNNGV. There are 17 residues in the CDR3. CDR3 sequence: CASSSWTSGMWINEQFF. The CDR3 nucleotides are TGTGCCAGCAGCTCTTGGACTAGCGGGATGTGGATCAATGAGCAGTTCTTC.

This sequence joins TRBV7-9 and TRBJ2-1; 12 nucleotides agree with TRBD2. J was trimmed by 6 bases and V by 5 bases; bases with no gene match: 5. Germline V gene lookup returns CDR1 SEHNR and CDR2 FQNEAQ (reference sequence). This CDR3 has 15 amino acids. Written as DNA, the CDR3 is TGTGCCAGCAGCCCCCGGACTAGCGGGACCAATGAGCAGTTCTTC. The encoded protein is CASSPRTSGTNEQFF.

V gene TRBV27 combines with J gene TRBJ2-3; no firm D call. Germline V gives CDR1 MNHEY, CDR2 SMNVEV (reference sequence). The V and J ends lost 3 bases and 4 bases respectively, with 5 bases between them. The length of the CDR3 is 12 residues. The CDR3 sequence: CASSFGSDTQYF. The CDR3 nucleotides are TGTGCCAGCAGTTTTGGGTCAGATACGCAGTATTTT.

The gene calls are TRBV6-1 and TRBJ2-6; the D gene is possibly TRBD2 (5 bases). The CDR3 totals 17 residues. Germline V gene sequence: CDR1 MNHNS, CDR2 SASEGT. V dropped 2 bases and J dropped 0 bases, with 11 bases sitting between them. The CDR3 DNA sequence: TGTGCCAGCAGTGAAAAGAGGGCGATCTCTGGGGCCAACGTCCTGACTTTC. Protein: CASSEKRAISGANVLTF.

CDR3 nucleotides: TGCGCCAGCAGCTTTTTCCAGGGGGGCTACTCCTACAATGAGCAGTTCTTC. Translating gives CASSFFQGGYSYNEQFF. The chain links TRBV5-1 to TRBJ2-1, with D tentatively TRBD1 (7 bases). Trimming shortened V by 2 bases and J by 0 bases, and 15 bases separated the two germline ends. This CDR3 has 17 amino acids. Per germline, CDR1 SGHRS and CDR2 YFSETQ. Full variable domain (missing parts from reference TRBV5-1 and TRBJ2-1): KAGVTQTPRYLIKTRGQQVTLSCSPISGHRSVSWYQQTPGQGLQFLFEYFSETQRNKGNFPGRFSGRQFSNSRSEMNVSTLELGDSALYLCASSFFQGGYSYNEQFFGPGTRLTVL.

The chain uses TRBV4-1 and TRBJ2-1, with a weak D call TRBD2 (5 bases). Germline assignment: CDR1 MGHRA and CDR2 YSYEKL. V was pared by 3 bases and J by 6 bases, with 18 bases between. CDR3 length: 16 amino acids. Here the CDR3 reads CASSQVGGELGNEQFF. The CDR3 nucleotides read TGCGCCAGCAGCCAGGTCGGAGGCGAGTTAGGCAATGAGCAGTTCTTC.